This TCR beta chain derives from a study of CD8 T cells in ankylosing spondylitis. TCRdb re-analysed the 5' RACE reads in MiXCR, keeping a single row per CDR3 protein. The sample has hundreds of thousands of distinct CDR3 sequences; 10% to 13% are singletons. Germline-derived CDR1 and CDR2 are DFQATT and SNEGSKA (reference sequence). V shed 4 bases and J 14 bases; nucleotides not matched to a gene: 20. CDR3 length equals 15 residues. The gene calls are TRBV20-1 and TRBJ1-5, with TRBD1 matching 7 bases. This clonotype originated in a male donor with ankylosing spondylitis or in good health (not recorded which). The sample comprised blood, either unsorted or a sorted T cell fraction (not recorded which). CDR3: CSATSGDSGTLVEHF. The CDR3 bases are TGCAGTGCTACCTCAGGGGACAGTGGGACCCTGGTTGAGCATTTT.